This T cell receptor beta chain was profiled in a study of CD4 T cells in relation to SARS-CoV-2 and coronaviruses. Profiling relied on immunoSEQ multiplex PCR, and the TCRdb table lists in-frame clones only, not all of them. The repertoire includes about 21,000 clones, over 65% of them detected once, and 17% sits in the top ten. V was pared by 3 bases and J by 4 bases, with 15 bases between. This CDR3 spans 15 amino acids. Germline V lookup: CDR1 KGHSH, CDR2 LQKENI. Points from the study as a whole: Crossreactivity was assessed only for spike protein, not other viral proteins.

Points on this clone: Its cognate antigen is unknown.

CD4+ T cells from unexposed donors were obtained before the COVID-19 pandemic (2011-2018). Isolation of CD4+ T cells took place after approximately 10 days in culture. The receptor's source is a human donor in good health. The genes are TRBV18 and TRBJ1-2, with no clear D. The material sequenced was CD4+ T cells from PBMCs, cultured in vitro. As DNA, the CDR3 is TGTGCCAGCTCACCGAGGCAGGAACATACCTATGGCTACACCTTC. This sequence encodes CASSPRQEHTYGYTF.